These 26 T cell receptor beta chains were sequenced from one sample in a study of T cell repertoires in cytomegalovirus infection. Antigens for these TCRs are unknown. TCRdb passed the reads through MiXCR, listing each CDR3 protein once. The sample yields around 540,000 distinct CDR3 sequences, 30% to 40% seen once. Sample: cultured PBMCs, taken from culture after CMV antigen stimulation. The receptors stem from a human donor in good health (CMV status not recorded). Some clones in this sample may be carry-over from other donors' samples.

This clonotype was observed at least ten times. V is TRBV11-2 and J is TRBJ2-6; D is possibly TRBD1 (5 bases). V shed 5 bases and J shed 4 bases, with 12 bases lying between them. CDR3 length: 15 amino acids. Germline V gene data show CDR1 as SGHAT and CDR2 as FQNNGV. The CDR3 protein is CASSVRVPGANVLTF. The CDR3 nucleotides are TGTGCCAGCAGCGTCAGGGTTCCCGGGGCCAACGTCCTGACTTTC.

This chain links TRBV9 with TRBJ2-6, with D unclear. With 4 bases removed from V and 2 bases from J, the gap between germline ends came to 13 bases. The V gene's germline CDR1 is SGDLS and CDR2 YYNGEE. The CDR3 has 16 amino acids. In DNA form, the CDR3 reads TGTGCCAGCAGCATTCCAACTCAGGCTGGGGCCAACGTCCTGACTTTC. Amino acid sequence: CASSIPTQAGANVLTF.

The V call is TRBV30, the J call TRBJ1-5; D gene unclear. The CDR3 is 13 residues long. V was pared by 0 bases and J by 1 base, with 4 bases between. Germline V gene lookup returns CDR1 GTSNPN and CDR2 SVGIG (reference sequence). CDR3 amino acids: CAWSVQSNQPQHF. For the CDR3, the DNA is TGTGCCTGGAGTGTACAGAGCAATCAGCCCCAGCATTTT.

There are many counts of this clonotype. The CDR3 DNA reads TGTGCCATCGAAAGTTCTATCTCCTACGAGCAGTACTTC. It translates to CAIESSISYEQYF. The J gene is TRBJ2-7, the V gene TRBV28; no reliable D call. Germline CDR1 and CDR2: MDHEN and SYDVKM. The CDR3 loop spans 13 amino acids. V was clipped by 10 bases and J by 0 bases, with 13 bases between them.

This clonotype was counted between two and nine times. The chain has TRBV7-2 and TRBJ1-1; 7 positions agree with TRBD1. The trim removed 9 bases at V and 11 bases at J, leaving 18 bases unmatched. Per germline, CDR1 SGHTA and CDR2 FQGNSA. The CDR3 extends over 14 amino acids. The CDR3 nucleotides are TGTGCCAGTATGAGGGGACAGTTACCTCTAACGGCTTTCTTT. It codes for CASMRGQLPLTAFF.

The chain combines TRBV6-2 or TRBV6-3 with TRBJ1-3, with no clear D. Germline CDR1 reads MNHEY; CDR2 reads SVGEGT. This CDR3 is 13 amino acids long. The ends were cut back, 7 bases at V and 0 bases at J, with 7 bases in the middle. The CDR3 sequence is CASTQTSGNTIYF. The CDR3 DNA reads TGTGCCAGCACCCAGACCTCTGGAAACACCATATATTTT.

This clonotype was detected a few times. This rearrangement joins TRBV2 to TRBJ1-5; TRBD1 might be the D (6 bases). Trimming stripped 6 bases from V and 7 bases from J, with 19 bases between. The germline V gene encodes CDR1 SNHLY and CDR2 FYNNEI. The CDR3 extends over 15 amino acids. CDR3 amino acids: CASSFVTGLGQPQHF. In nucleotides, the CDR3 is TGTGCCAGCAGCTTTGTTACAGGGCTGGGACAGCCCCAGCATTTT.

The CDR3 reads CASSRGQADTQYF. The DNA for the CDR3 is TGTGCCAGCAGCCGCGGACAGGCAGATACGCAGTATTTT. The chain carries TRBV7-2 and TRBJ2-3, with 7 bases identical to TRBD1. This CDR3 is 13 amino acids long. The germline gives CDR1 SGHTA, CDR2 FQGNSA. The V gene end was trimmed by 5 bases and the J gene end by 4 bases; junction bases not matched to a gene: 3.

This clonotype appeared many times. The chain uses TRBV7-2 and TRBJ2-3; TRBD1 or TRBD2 may be the D gene (5 bases each). V was trimmed by 1 base and J by 4 bases, leaving 12 bases between them. The CDR3 is 15 amino acids. Germline CDR1 SGHTA, CDR2 FQGNSA. CDR3 region: CASSLGGPSSDTQYF. The CDR3 region has the DNA TGTGCCAGCAGCTTAGGGGGACCTAGCTCAGATACGCAGTATTTT. The whole variable domain, filled in from reference TRBV7-2 and TRBJ2-3, reads GAGVSQSPSNKVTEKGKDVELRCDPISGHTALYWYRQSLGQGLEFLIYFQGNSAPDKSGLPSDRFSAERTGGSVSTLTIQRTQQEDSAVYLCASSLGGPSSDTQYFGPGTRLTVL.

The chain combines TRBV15 with TRBJ2-5, with 10 bases that match TRBD2. The germline gives CDR1 LNHNV, CDR2 YYDKDF (reference sequence). CDR3 length: 19 residues. The ends lost 0 bases at V and 5 bases at J; junction bases unmatched: 15. The DNA for the CDR3 is TGTGCCACCAGCAGAGATCTCTTCCGGGCTAGCGGGAGTGTTGAGACCCAGTACTTC. Translated: CATSRDLFRASGSVETQYF.

This clonotype was detected only once. The rearrangement uses TRBV19 and TRBJ2-1; 9 positions agree with TRBD2. V was clipped by 3 bases and J by 8 bases; unmatched bases: 14. CDR1 LNHDA and CDR2 SQIVND come from the germline V gene (reference sequence). The CDR3 consists of 17 residues. The CDR3 reads CASSIPRGSGRRDEQFF. The CDR3 bases are TGTGCCAGTAGTATCCCTCGGGGTAGCGGGAGAAGGGATGAGCAGTTCTTC. The full variable domain, in which reference TRBV19 and TRBJ2-1 provide the parts outside the CDR3, is DGGITQSPKYLFRKEGQNVTLSCEQNLNHDAMYWYRQDPGQGLRLIYYSQIVNDFQKGDIAEGYSVSREKKESFPLTVTSAQKNPTAFYLCASSIPRGSGRRDEQFFGPGTRLTVL.

The V and J genes are TRBV6-2 or TRBV6-3 and TRBJ2-3; D is undetermined. The germline V gene has CDR1 MNHEY and CDR2 SVGEGT. V lost 2 bases, J lost 3 bases, and 9 bases lay in between. The CDR3 has 14 amino acids. The CDR3 DNA reads as TGTGCCAGCAGTTACCACCGAGGAACAGATACGCAGTATTTT. Translated, it gives CASSYHRGTDTQYF.

This rearrangement joins TRBV13 to TRBJ1-6, with 8 bases fitting TRBD1. Germline assignment: CDR1 PRHDT and CDR2 FYEKMQ (reference sequence). The CDR3 is made up of 15 amino acids. V trimming: 5 bases; J trimming: 9 bases; junction bases outside the gene matches: 9. The CDR3 here is CASSPRTGPGSPLHF. CDR3 nucleotide sequence: TGTGCCAGCAGCCCAAGGACAGGGCCCGGTTCACCCCTCCACTTT.

The chain carries TRBV7-8 and TRBJ1-1; unclear D gene. This CDR3 is 16 amino acids long. CDR1 is SGHVS and CDR2 is FQNEAQ in the germline V gene. V was clipped by 5 bases and J by 4 bases, with 20 bases between them. This CDR3 reads CASSLGRAAGSTEAFF. DNA for the CDR3: TGTGCCAGCAGCCTAGGGAGGGCGGCCGGGAGCACTGAAGCTTTCTTT.

This clonotype was counted a few times. The DNA of the CDR3 is TGTGCCAGTAGTATAGTGCAGGGCTGGACTGAAGCTTTCTTT. This codes for CASSIVQGWTEAFF. The V gene is TRBV19, the J gene TRBJ1-1, with D perhaps matching TRBD1 (5 bases). Germline CDR1 LNHDA, CDR2 SQIVND (reference sequence). The CDR3 runs to 14 residues. The ends were cut back, 1 base at V and 5 bases at J, with 11 bases in the middle.

Of note for this clonotype: A read error may produce the germline difference seen at one junction end. V usage is TRBV2 and J usage is TRBJ1-3; 7 bases are a match to TRBD1. This CDR3 is built from 13 residues. Germline V gene lookup returns CDR1 SNHLY and CDR2 FYNNEI. The CDR3: CAGSDRAGNTIYF. The CDR3 DNA reads TGTGCCGGCAGTGACAGGGCTGGAAACACCATATATTTT.

This clonotype was seen just once. The chain uses TRBV5-1 and TRBJ2-7; D is ambiguous. The CDR3 loop spans 14 amino acids. With 9 bases removed from V and 3 bases from J, the gap between germline ends came to 19 bases. Germline-derived CDR1 and CDR2 are SGHRS and YFSETQ. DNA of the CDR3: TGCGCCACTTCCCCGGCCCGAGGAGACTACGAGCAGTACTTC. This encodes CATSPARGDYEQYF.

The chain is built from TRBV6-5 and TRBJ2-5; maybe TRBD2 (6 bases). The V and J ends lost 0 bases and 5 bases respectively, with 13 bases between them. Germline CDR1 MNHEY, CDR2 SVGAGI. The CDR3 contains 15 residues. CDR3 sequence (DNA): TGTGCCAGCAGTTACTCGACGGGTGGGAGGGAGACCCAGTACTTC. It is translated as CASSYSTGGRETQYF.

The rearrangement uses TRBV5-1 and TRBJ1-2, with TRBD1 matching 7 bases. Germline V CDR1 and CDR2: SGHRS, YFSETQ. The length of the CDR3 is 14 residues. V lost 4 bases, J lost 6 bases, and 9 bases stayed unmatched. CDR3 DNA: TGCGCCAGCAGCATCAACAGGGGAGAGGATGGCTACACCTTC. Residues: CASSINRGEDGYTF.

This clonotype has ten or more counts. The rearrangement links TRBV6-6 to TRBJ2-7; D possibly corresponds to TRBD1 (6 bases). CDR3 length equals 14 residues. Germline lookup yields CDR1 MNHNY and CDR2 SVGAGI (reference sequence). Between the trimmed V and J ends, which lost 5 bases and 6 bases, there was a span of 17 bases. CDR3 in DNA: TGTGCCAGCAGTCCCCCCAGGGGCCAAGGCGAGCAGTACTTC. The encoded protein is CASSPPRGQGEQYF.

This clonotype was detected only a few times. The V and J genes are TRBV6-1 and TRBJ2-1; 12 bases line up with TRBD2. The CDR3 has 12 residues. CDR1 and CDR2 from the germline V gene are MNHNS and SASEGT. V shed 8 bases and J 13 bases; nucleotides not matched to a gene: 6. CDR3 loop: CASGLAGGPQFF. DNA for the CDR3: TGTGCCAGCGGCCTAGCGGGAGGGCCACAGTTCTTC.

The rearrangement joins TRBV7-4 to TRBJ2-1; 10 nucleotides match TRBD2. V was pared by 1 base and J by 8 bases, with 17 bases of the junction left unmatched. The CDR3 covers 19 residues. Per germline, CDR1 SGHVT and CDR2 SQSDAQ. The CDR3 DNA is TGTGCCAGCAGCTTAGTTTGGACAAAAGCGGGAGGGCCAGGGGATGAGCAGTTCTTC. It specifies CASSLVWTKAGGPGDEQFF. The full variable domain, its missing parts supplied by reference TRBV7-4 and TRBJ2-1, is GAGVSQSPRYKVAKRGRDVALRCDSISGHVTLYWYRQTLGQGSEVLTYSQSDAQRDKSGRPSGRFSAERPERSVSTLKIQRTEQGDSAVYLCASSLVWTKAGGPGDEQFFGPGTRLTVL.

The gene calls are TRBV7-7 and TRBJ2-7; TRBD1 might be the D (5 bases). CDR1 SSHAT and CDR2 FNYEAQ come from the germline V gene (reference sequence). This CDR3 has 14 amino acids. The ends were cut back, 1 base at V and 2 bases at J, with 9 bases in the middle. The CDR3 nucleotides are TGTGCCAGCAGCTTAGACCCAGGGACCTACGAGCAGTACTTC. Translated, it gives CASSLDPGTYEQYF.

The genes are TRBV7-2 and TRBJ2-1; possibly TRBD2 for D (5 bases). This CDR3 is 14 amino acids long. V was cut by 2 bases and J by 7 bases, with 12 bases left in between. Germline V gene lookup returns CDR1 SGHTA and CDR2 FQGNSA. For the CDR3, the DNA is TGTGCCAGCAGCTTAAGGAGGACCGGAAATGAGCAGTTCTTC. Translated: CASSLRRTGNEQFF.

The rearrangement uses TRBV2 and TRBJ2-7; weak D call: TRBD1 (6 bases). The CDR3 is made up of 13 amino acids. The germline V gene has CDR1 SNHLY and CDR2 FYNNEI. The V and J ends lost 5 bases and 1 base respectively, with 9 bases between them. CDR3 sequence: CASSKGVSYEQYV. The CDR3 DNA sequence: TGTGCCAGCAGTAAGGGGGTTTCCTACGAGCAGTACGTC.

This clonotype was counted at least ten times. The chain carries TRBV12-3 or TRBV12-4 and TRBJ2-3; weak D call: TRBD1 (6 bases). Deletions cut 1 base from V and 4 bases from J, with 12 bases between. CDR3 size: 15 residues. CDR3 bases: TGTGCCAGCAGTTTAGGCAGGGGAATGTCAGATACGCAGTATTTT. Protein sequence: CASSLGRGMSDTQYF.